The entry that follows covers one T cell receptor beta chain sequence. This entry is derived from a study of control samples from healthy donors and cancer patients. Libraries were prepared by immunoSEQ multiplex PCR; TCRdb keeps only in-frame clonotypes and omits some of them. This table has fewer than 130,000 clones, around 87% appearing once. The CDR3 totals 14 residues. Germline V gene data show CDR1 as SGHVS and CDR2 as FQNEAQ. Trimming stripped 2 bases from V and 7 bases from J, with 14 bases between. The clonotype was recovered from a woman aged 55-75 years with lung cancer. This rearrangement joins TRBV7-8 to TRBJ1-1; no clear D. The specimen was PBMCs. For the CDR3, the DNA is TGTGCCAGCAGCTTAAACGGACCGTTCCTTGAAGCTTTCTTT. Translation gives CASSLNGPFLEAFF.